This TCR beta chain comes out of a study of blood T cell repertoires in COVID-19. Across the whole study: Donors in the United States, Italy and Spain gave samples during acute or convalescent COVID-19. From T cells, B-cell-depleted T cells, or PBMCs came the material, which was cDNA or gDNA.

This table comes from immunoSEQ multiplex PCR, and its TCRdb copy is limited to in-frame clones, with some not included. The sample consists of just under 300,000 clones, 85% to 90% of them appearing once. CDR1 and CDR2 from the germline V gene are SGDLS and YYNGEE. Trimming took 3 bases from V and 9 from J, leaving 10 bases between them. The CDR3 length is 12 residues. This clone showed up just once. The chain joins TRBV9 to TRBJ2-1, with D perhaps matching TRBD1 (7 bases). This TCR came from a man in his 70s with acute or convalescent COVID-19. Sequenced material: peripheral blood. The CDR3 DNA is TGTGCCAGCAGCGCAGGGGGGAGTGAGCAGTTCTTC. This gives the protein CASSAGGSEQFF.